These T cell receptor beta chains were read from a single sample in a study of blood T cell repertoires in COVID-19. Data came from immunoSEQ multiplex PCR; TCRdb stores just in-frame clones and leaves some out. The sample lists tens of thousands of clones; 86% were seen once. Sequencing input: peripheral blood. These receptors all come from a woman over 75 in a cohort sampled during active or convalescent COVID-19. Both conserved end residues are trimmed from each CDR3.

CDR3 protein	V gene	J gene
ASSRDRGVETQY	TRBV7-8	TRBJ2-5
ASSLDRAGELF	TRBV11-3	TRBJ2-2
ASSQTGQLNTEAF	TRBV3-1/TRBV3-2	TRBJ1-1
ASSLGGDSRVQPQH	TRBV9	TRBJ1-5
ASSELLSTDTQY	TRBV10-1	TRBJ2-3
SASPPSGNTGELF	TRBV20-1	TRBJ2-2
ASSFSGLAGGNEQF	TRBV11-3	TRBJ2-1
ASRPGTGDYGYT	TRBV27	TRBJ1-2
ASNQLAGDTHEQF	TRBV19	TRBJ2-1
ASSDGGRPPQEQF	TRBV6-4	TRBJ2-1
ASSAGSSYNEQF	TRBV2	TRBJ2-1
ASSIIPLDNEQF	TRBV19	TRBJ2-1
ASSQDAGLDSPLH	TRBV4-1	TRBJ1-6
ASRDGGQPQH	TRBV6-5	TRBJ1-5
ASSLLAGGGEQQF	TRBV3-1/TRBV3-2	TRBJ2-1
ASSPSGIQPQH	TRBV6-5	TRBJ1-5
AWSATDYNEQF	TRBV30	TRBJ2-1
ASSVGGTSGNAGELF	TRBV9	TRBJ2-2
ASSIGTSGYNEQF	TRBV9	TRBJ2-1
ASSPTTGPNQPQH	TRBV5-1	TRBJ1-5
SVDGPSTAKNIQY	TRBV29-1	TRBJ2-4
ASSVAGTGNNSPLH	TRBV9	TRBJ1-6
ASAGTSNSNQPQH	TRBV5-5	TRBJ1-5
ATSRDRGTEAF	TRBV15	TRBJ1-1
AWTGEGYT	TRBV30	TRBJ1-2
ASSFEQGETQY	TRBV7-9	TRBJ2-5
ASSYSTAGGPHEQY	TRBV6-5	TRBJ2-7
ASPDRDGPGNTIY	TRBV6-6	TRBJ1-3
ASSKKDTTGISNYGYT	TRBV19	TRBJ1-2
ASSVAGGAGELF	TRBV2	TRBJ2-2
ASSQDLYAGAGNTIY	TRBV4-1	TRBJ1-3
ASSVLRDKNNEQF	TRBV9	TRBJ2-1
ASSADRGLYNEQF	TRBV7-3	TRBJ2-1
ASSPGVTGELF	TRBV5-5	TRBJ2-2
ASSLAGTRYEQY	TRBV28	TRBJ2-7
ASSLGLGQGNTGELF	TRBV5-1	TRBJ2-2
ASSQESPLLAGVGNEQF	TRBV4-1	TRBJ2-1
ASSHLDRDNYGYT	TRBV3-1/TRBV3-2	TRBJ1-2
ASRRDRLNPEAF	TRBV2	TRBJ1-1
ASSPHLQGAGELF	TRBV11-3	TRBJ2-2
ASSFRDRGTEAF	TRBV5-1	TRBJ1-1
ASSAEQNYGYT	TRBV2	TRBJ1-2
ASSLDQSNSPLH	TRBV7-8	TRBJ1-6
ASSRPGQIDGYT	TRBV6-6	TRBJ1-2
SVASSGSEGEKLF	TRBV29-1	TRBJ1-4
ASSRDSQGYT	TRBV7-9	TRBJ1-2
ASSGRGSLRETQY	TRBV25-1	TRBJ2-5